These 9 T cell receptor beta chains were sequenced from one sample in a study of regulatory T cells in long-lasting Graves disease. For TCR beta, libraries came from iRepertoire HTBI primers and Arm-PCR of CDR3 regions. TCRdb redid the calling of the multiplex PCR reads with MiXCR, one entry per CDR3 protein. The data show 350,000 to 500,000 distinct CDR3 sequences, around 15% seen once. Described time point: newly diagnosed GD, antithyroid drugs for less than 3 months. PBMC-derived RNA was used for the TCR library. This sample also appeared in a second study, on T cells in Graves' hyperthyroidism and ophthalmopathy.

The specimen was peripheral blood mononuclear cells (PBMCs), collected at new diagnosis, from a patient treated with antithyroid drugs. These receptors were collected from a woman in her 50s with Graves disease.

The table lists this clonotype with a few counts. The chain recombines TRBV28 with TRBJ1-4; a weak D match, TRBD1 (6 bases). V lost 7 bases, J lost 6 bases, and 18 bases lay in between. This CDR3 region has 15 residues. In germline, CDR1 is MDHEN, CDR2 SYDVKM. CDR3 sequence: CASKSGHFRDEKLFF. The CDR3 coding sequence is TGTGCCAGCAAATCGGGACATTTTAGGGATGAAAAACTGTTTTTT.

The chain is built from TRBV28 and TRBJ1-2; 7 positions match TRBD1. The V gene end was trimmed by 3 bases and the J gene end by 7 bases; junction bases not matched to a gene: 14. Germline lookup yields CDR1 MDHEN and CDR2 SYDVKM. The CDR3 extends over 16 amino acids. This CDR3 is CASSLRQGAKFRGYTF. The CDR3, as DNA: TGTGCCAGCAGTTTGAGACAGGGCGCTAAATTTCGTGGCTACACCTTC.

This clonotype was seen repeatedly, ten times or more. The CDR3 coding sequence is TGTGCCAGCAGCCCGACCCCCGGGACTAGCGAGTCAGATACGCAGTATTTT. Translation gives CASSPTPGTSESDTQYF. The V and J genes are TRBV3-1 and TRBJ2-3, with 10 bases that match TRBD2. V lost 4 bases and J lost 4; bases outside the gene matches: 11. Germline loops: CDR1 LGHDT, CDR2 YNNKEL (reference sequence). The CDR3 has 17 amino acids.

This clonotype was observed at least ten times. The V gene is TRBV7-8, the J gene TRBJ2-5; weak D call: TRBD1 (5 bases). V gave up 2 bases and J gave up 3 bases, with 7 bases separating them. The CDR3 spans 13 residues. CDR1 SGHVS and CDR2 FQNEAQ come from the germline V gene. The DNA for the CDR3 is TGTGCCAGCAGCTTAAGCAGGGAAGAGACCCAGTACTTC. The encoded protein is CASSLSREETQYF.

This clonotype was counted ten times or more. The V call is TRBV27, the J call TRBJ2-7; TRBD2 aligns across 10 bases. The germline V gene has CDR1 MNHEY and CDR2 SMNVEV (reference sequence). The CDR3 has 14 amino acids. The trim removed 6 bases at V and 6 bases at J, leaving 8 bases unmatched. CDR3 coding DNA: TGTGCCAGCAGGGGGAGCGGGAGGGCCCGCGAGCAGTACTTC. It yields the protein CASRGSGRAREQYF.

This clonotype was found many times. The chain joins TRBV2 to TRBJ2-2; D gene unclear. CDR3 size: 16 residues. Germline V CDR1 and CDR2: SNHLY, FYNNEI. Trimming left V 6 bases short and J 4 bases short, with 18 bases between. Here the CDR3 reads CASSVDGASLTGELFF. CDR3 DNA sequence: TGTGCCAGCAGCGTTGACGGAGCTTCGCTCACCGGGGAGCTGTTTTTT.

The rearrangement uses TRBV7-9 and TRBJ2-3, with TRBD2 identical over 9 bases. V shed 5 bases and J 0 bases; nucleotides not matched to a gene: 9. Germline V gives CDR1 SEHNR, CDR2 FQNEAQ (reference sequence). The CDR3 length is 17 residues. The CDR3 protein is CASSGRTSAISTDTQYF. The CDR3 bases are TGTGCCAGCAGCGGCCGGACTAGCGCAATTAGCACAGATACGCAGTATTTT.

The chain carries TRBV9 and TRBJ2-2; D ambiguous. Per the germline V gene, CDR1 is SGDLS and CDR2 is YYNGEE. V gave up 4 bases and J gave up 7 bases, with 8 bases separating them. The CDR3 totals 12 residues. The CDR3 bases are TGTGCCAGCAGCCGCCGTGGCGGGGAGCTGTTTTTT. Its protein product is CASSRRGGELFF.

The chain uses TRBV5-8 and TRBJ1-6; 9 nucleotides agree with TRBD1. This CDR3 has 17 residues. With 1 base clipped from V and 6 bases from J, the junction kept 8 bases outside the gene matches. In germline, CDR1 is SGHTS, CDR2 YDEGEE. The CDR3 here is CASSLWIRGQGNSPLHF. The DNA for the CDR3 is TGTGCCAGCAGCTTGTGGATACGGGGACAGGGTAATTCACCCCTCCACTTT.